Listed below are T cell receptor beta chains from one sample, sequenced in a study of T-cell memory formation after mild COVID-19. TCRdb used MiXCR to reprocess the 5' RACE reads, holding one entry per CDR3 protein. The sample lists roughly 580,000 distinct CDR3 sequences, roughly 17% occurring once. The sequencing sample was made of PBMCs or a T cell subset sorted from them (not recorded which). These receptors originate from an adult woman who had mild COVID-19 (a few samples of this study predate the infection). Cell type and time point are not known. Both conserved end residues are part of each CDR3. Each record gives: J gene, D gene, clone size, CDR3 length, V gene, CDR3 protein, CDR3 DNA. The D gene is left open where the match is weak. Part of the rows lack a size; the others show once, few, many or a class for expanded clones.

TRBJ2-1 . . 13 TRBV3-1 CASSPGWQGEQFF TGTGCCAGCAGCCCGGGATGGCAGGGTGAGCAGTTCTTC
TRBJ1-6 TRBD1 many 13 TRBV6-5 CASRTGGNSPLHF TGTGCCAGCAGGACAGGGGGAAATTCACCCCTCCACTTT
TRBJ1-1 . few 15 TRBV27 CASSLLGAPNTEAFF TGTGCCAGCAGTTTACTGGGAGCCCCAAACACTGAAGCTTTCTTT
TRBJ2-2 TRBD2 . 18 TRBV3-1 CASSLRLAGGPHTGELFF TGTGCCAGCAGCCTCCGACTAGCGGGAGGGCCTCACACCGGGGAGCTGTTTTTT
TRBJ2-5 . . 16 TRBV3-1 CARSPSTHLGQETQYF TGTGCCAGAAGCCCCTCGACCCACCTGGGGCAAGAGACCCAGTACTTC
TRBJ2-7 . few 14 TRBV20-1 CSARVLTRTREQYF TGCAGTGCTAGAGTCCTGACTAGAACCCGCGAGCAGTACTTC
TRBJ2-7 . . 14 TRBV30 CAWSFLAVRDEQYF TGTGCCTGGAGTTTCCTCGCGGTAAGGGACGAGCAGTACTTC
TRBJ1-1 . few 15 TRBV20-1 CSARRSGVRNTEAFF TGCAGTGCTAGACGGTCGGGGGTTAGGAACACTGAAGCTTTCTTT
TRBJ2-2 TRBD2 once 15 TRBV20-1 CSARASTGGLGELFF TGCAGTGCTAGAGCTTCTACGGGGGGGCTCGGGGAGCTGTTTTTT
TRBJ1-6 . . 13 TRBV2 CASSATDTSPLHF TGTGCCAGCAGTGCGACAGATACTTCACCCCTCCACTTT
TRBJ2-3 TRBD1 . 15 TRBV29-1 CSSARTGGSTDTQYF TGCAGCTCGGCTAGGACAGGGGGCAGCACAGATACGCAGTATTTT
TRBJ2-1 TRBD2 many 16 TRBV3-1 CASSQGAGPTHNEQFF TGTGCCAGCAGCCAAGGAGCGGGGCCCACCCACAATGAGCAGTTCTTC
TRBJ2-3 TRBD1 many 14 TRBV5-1 CASSHQTGDDTQYF TGCGCCAGCAGCCACCAGACAGGGGATGATACGCAGTATTTT
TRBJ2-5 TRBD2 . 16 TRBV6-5 CASSYQGTSGGETQYF TGTGCCAGCAGTTACCAAGGGACTAGCGGGGGAGAGACCCAGTACTTC
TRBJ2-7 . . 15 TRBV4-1 CASSQRWDSVYEQYF TGCGCCAGCAGCCAGCGCTGGGATAGTGTTTACGAGCAGTACTTC
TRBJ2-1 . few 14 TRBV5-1 CASSPLASYNEQFF TGCGCCAGCAGCCCCCTAGCGTCCTACAATGAGCAGTTCTTC
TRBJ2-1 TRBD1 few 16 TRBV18 CASSPPRIGGHNEQFF TGTGCCAGCTCACCACCGAGGATAGGGGGCCACAATGAGCAGTTCTTC
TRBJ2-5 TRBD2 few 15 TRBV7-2 CASSKGLAGGETQYF TGTGCCAGCAGCAAGGGACTAGCGGGAGGGGAGACCCAGTACTTC
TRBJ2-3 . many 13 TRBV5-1 CASSLSWRDTQYF TGCGCCAGCAGCTTGTCTTGGAGAGATACGCAGTATTTT
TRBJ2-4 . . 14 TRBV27 CASSSTGAKNIQYF TGTGCCAGCAGTTCTACAGGGGCCAAAAACATTCAGTACTTC
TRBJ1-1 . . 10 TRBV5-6 CASRGLRAFF TGTGCCTCCCGGGGCTTGAGGGCTTTCTTT
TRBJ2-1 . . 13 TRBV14 CASSQYIYNEQFF TGTGCCAGCAGCCAGTACATATACAATGAGCAGTTCTTC
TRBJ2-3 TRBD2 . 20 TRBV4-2 CASSLRTSGVTKSSTDTQYF TGTGCCAGCAGCCTCCGGACTAGCGGGGTGACGAAGTCTAGCACAGATACGCAGTATTTT